Listed below are T cell receptor beta chains from one sample, sequenced in a study of TIL therapy for anti-PD-1-resistant metastatic lung cancer. Clones were sequenced by immunoSEQ multiplex PCR, and TCRdb holds only the in-frame ones, with some missing. The data contain 55,000 to 65,000 clones, around 68% of them singletons. Sequenced material: blood, taken at baseline. These receptors were collected from a person between 25 and 79 years old with non-small cell lung cancer. The CDR3 runs from the conserved cysteine through the conserved F or W. The order of the fields is clone size, D gene, J gene, V gene, CDR3 protein, CDR3 DNA. A D gene is named only where the DNA matches it firmly. Not all rows give a size; the values are once, few, many and, for expanded clones, a class.

. | TRBD1 | TRBJ2-1 | TRBV2 | CASSLFLQDRGNEQFF | TGTGCCAGCAGTCTCTTTTTACAGGACAGGGGTAATGAGCAGTTCTTC
. | . | TRBJ1-3 | TRBV5-1 | CASSPGRVGNTIYF | TGCGCCAGCAGTCCTGGGAGGGTTGGAAACACCATATATTTT
. | . | TRBJ2-1 | TRBV30 | CAWSGNNEQFF | TGTGCCTGGAGTGGGAACAATGAGCAGTTCTTC
. | . | TRBJ2-1 | TRBV5-6 | CASSLTPNEQFF | TGTGCCAGCAGCTTGACCCCCAATGAGCAGTTCTTC
few | . | TRBJ2-7 | TRBV9 | CASSAAKRADSSYEQYF | TGTGCCAGCAGCGCAGCGAAAAGGGCGGATAGCTCCTACGAGCAGTACTTC
. | . | TRBJ1-6 | TRBV19 | CASSIGQSYNSPLHF | TGTGCCAGTAGTATAGGACAGTCCTATAATTCACCCCTCCACTTT
. | TRBD1 | TRBJ1-6 | TRBV5-1 | CASSPGQGNSPLHF | TGCGCCAGCAGCCCGGGACAGGGAAATTCACCCCTCCACTTT
. | TRBD1 | TRBJ1-1 | TRBV19 | CASQSAGTGSEAFF | TGTGCCAGCCAATCGGCCGGGACAGGGTCTGAAGCTTTCTTT
. | . | TRBJ2-7 | TRBV6-5 | CASRENSYEQYF | TGTGCCAGCAGAGAAAACAGTTACGAGCAGTACTTC
. | TRBD1 | TRBJ2-7 | TRBV5-1 | CASSGGQIPSYEQYF | TGCGCCAGCAGCGGGGGACAGATACCCTCCTACGAGCAGTACTTC
few | . | TRBJ2-4 | TRBV5-6 | CASSHRRTLAKNIQYF | TGTGCCAGCAGCCATAGACGGACCCTAGCCAAAAACATTCAGTACTTC
. | TRBD1 | TRBJ1-4 | TRBV19 | CASSTQGVANEKLFF | TGTGCCAGTAGTACGCAGGGGGTCGCTAATGAAAAACTGTTTTTT
. | TRBD1 | TRBJ1-1 | TRBV7-9 | CASSLNQGAAEAFF | TGTGCCAGCAGCTTAAACCAGGGGGCTGCTGAAGCTTTCTTT
. | TRBD1 | TRBJ2-4 | TRBV2 | CASRQSGGAKNIQYF | TGTGCCAGCAGGCAGTCAGGGGGAGCCAAAAACATTCAGTACTTC
. | . | TRBJ2-5 | TRBV14 | CASSQALWQGSSKETQYF | TGTGCCAGCAGCCAAGCGTTGTGGCAGGGGTCATCGAAAGAGACCCAGTACTTC
. | . | TRBJ1-1 | TRBV7-9 | CASSRSGSNTEAFF | TGTGCCAGCAGCCGATCGGGGTCGAACACTGAAGCTTTCTTT
. | . | TRBJ1-1 | TRBV6-5 | CASSYGWGGNTEAFF | TGTGCCAGCAGTTACGGTTGGGGGGGGAACACTGAAGCTTTCTTT
. | . | TRBJ2-1 | TRBV15 | CATRRRAGGNEQFF | TGTGCCACCAGGCGAAGGGCCGGGGGCAATGAGCAGTTCTTC
. | TRBD1 | TRBJ1-1 | TRBV20-1 | CSRGWATEAFF | TGCAGCAGGGGGTGGGCGACTGAAGCTTTCTTT
. | . | TRBJ1-2 | TRBV7-2 | CASSAGGSSGYTF | TGTGCCAGCAGCGCCGGGGGGAGTAGTGGCTACACCTTC
. | . | TRBJ1-1 | TRBV5-4 | CASSSVTVRNTEAFF | TGTGCCAGCAGCTCCGTCACGGTCCGGAACACTGAAGCTTTCTTT
. | . | TRBJ1-5 | TRBV21-1 | CASRPAQPQHF | TGTGCCAGCAGGCCAGCTCAGCCCCAGCATTTT
. | . | TRBJ2-1 | TRBV11-2 | CASSPRVLANEQFF | TGTGCCAGCAGCCCCCGAGTACTAGCCAATGAGCAGTTCTTC